This T cell receptor (beta chain) was found in a study of shared clonotypes between healthy human individuals. Generated by immunoSEQ multiplex PCR, the TCRdb table keeps only in-frame clones and is missing some. The sample carries 600,000 to 750,000 clones, 72% recorded once. This clone has more than one count but fewer than ten. The specimen sequenced was memory CD4+ T cells sorted from blood. Subset noted: CD45RA-negative fraction. The origin of this receptor is a woman younger than 45 in good health.

The CDR3 spells CASSDPAGNTIYF. CDR3 in DNA: TGTGCCAGCAGTGACCCCGCAGGAAACACCATATATTTT. This sequence joins TRBV25-1 and TRBJ1-3, with D uncertain. This CDR3 has 13 amino acids. Germline loops: CDR1 MGHDK, CDR2 SYGVNS. V was trimmed by 3 bases and J by 4 bases, leaving 7 bases between them.